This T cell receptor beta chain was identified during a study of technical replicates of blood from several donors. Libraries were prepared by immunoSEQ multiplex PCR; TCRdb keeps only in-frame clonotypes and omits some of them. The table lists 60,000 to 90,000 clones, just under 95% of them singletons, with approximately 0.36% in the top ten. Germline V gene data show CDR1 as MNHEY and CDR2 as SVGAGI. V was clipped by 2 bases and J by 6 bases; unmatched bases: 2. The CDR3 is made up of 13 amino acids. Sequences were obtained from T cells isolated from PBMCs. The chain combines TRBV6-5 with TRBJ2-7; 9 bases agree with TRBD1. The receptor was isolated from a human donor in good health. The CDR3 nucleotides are TGTGCCAGCAGTTACGCGACAGGGGGCGAGCAGTACTTC. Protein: CASSYATGGEQYF.